Detailed here is one T cell receptor (beta chain). Antigen specificity is unknown. The read finishes 3 residues shy of the CDR3 end, and the germline J gene is used to complete it. At the DNA level, this CDR3 is encoded by other sequences in the same sample as well. V shed 6 bases and J 4 bases; nucleotides not matched to a gene: 9. This CDR3 region has 14 residues. From germline, CDR1 is SQVTM and CDR2 ANQGSEA. The data originate from a study of T cells in women clearing cervical HPV infection. About the research overall: Cases were women with histologically confirmed HPV16-related CIN3 or worse, including 2 invasive cancers. Case blood was drawn a median around 150 days after lesion detection. Study outcomes and limitations: CIN3+ cases had significantly higher TCR richness than controls; evenness did not differ. Richness plus V gene abundances separated cases from controls with AUC roughly 0.85.

Generated by immunoSEQ multiplex PCR, the TCRdb table keeps only in-frame clones and is missing some. In all, the sample yields around 31,000 clones. This receptor was taken from a woman aged 18 to 75 with a cervical HPV16 infection that either progressed to CIN3+ or cleared (not recorded which). This rearrangement joins TRBV29-1 to TRBJ1-3; 7 bases fit TRBD1. Sequenced sample: blood buffy coat. This chain's CDR3 is CSVGLGQVGNTIYF. The covered CDR3 bases are TGCAGCGTGGGCCTAGGACAGGTCGGAAACACC. The full variable domain, its missing parts supplied by reference TRBV29-1 and TRBJ1-3, is SAVISQKPSRDICQRGTSLTIQCQVDSQVTMMFWYRQQPGQSLTLIATANQGSEATYESGFVIDKFPISRPNLTFSTLTVSNMSPEDSSIYLCSVGLGQVGNTIYFGEGSWLTVV.